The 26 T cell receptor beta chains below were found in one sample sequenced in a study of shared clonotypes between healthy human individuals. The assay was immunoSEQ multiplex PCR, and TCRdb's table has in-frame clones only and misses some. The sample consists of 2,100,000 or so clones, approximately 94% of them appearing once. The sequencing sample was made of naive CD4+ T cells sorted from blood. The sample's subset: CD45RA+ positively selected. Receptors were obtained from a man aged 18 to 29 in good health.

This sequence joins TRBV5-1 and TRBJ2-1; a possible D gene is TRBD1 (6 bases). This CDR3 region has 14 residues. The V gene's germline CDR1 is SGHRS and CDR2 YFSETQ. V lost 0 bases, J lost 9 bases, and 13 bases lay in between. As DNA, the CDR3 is TGCGCCAGCAGCTTGGGACAGGTAACGGGTGAGCAGTTCTTC. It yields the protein CASSLGQVTGEQFF.

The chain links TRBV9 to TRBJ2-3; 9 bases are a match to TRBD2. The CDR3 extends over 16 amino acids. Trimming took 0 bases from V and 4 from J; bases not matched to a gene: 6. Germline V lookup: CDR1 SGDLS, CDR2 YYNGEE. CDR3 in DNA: TGTGCCAGCAGCGTAGTAGGCCTAGCGGGGTCAGATACGCAGTATTTT. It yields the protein CASSVVGLAGSDTQYF.

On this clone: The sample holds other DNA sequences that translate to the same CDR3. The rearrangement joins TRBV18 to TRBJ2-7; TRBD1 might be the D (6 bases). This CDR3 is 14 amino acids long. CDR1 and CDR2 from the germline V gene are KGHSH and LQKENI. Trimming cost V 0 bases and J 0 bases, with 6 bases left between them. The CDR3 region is CASSPPDSSYEQYF. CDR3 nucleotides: TGTGCCAGCTCACCACCGGACAGCTCCTACGAGCAGTACTTC.

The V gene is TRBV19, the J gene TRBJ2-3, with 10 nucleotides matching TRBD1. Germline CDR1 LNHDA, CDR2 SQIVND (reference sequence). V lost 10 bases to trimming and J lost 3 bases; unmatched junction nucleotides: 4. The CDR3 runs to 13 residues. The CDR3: CATGTGATDTQYF. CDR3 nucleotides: TGTGCCACAGGGACAGGGGCGACAGATACGCAGTATTTT.

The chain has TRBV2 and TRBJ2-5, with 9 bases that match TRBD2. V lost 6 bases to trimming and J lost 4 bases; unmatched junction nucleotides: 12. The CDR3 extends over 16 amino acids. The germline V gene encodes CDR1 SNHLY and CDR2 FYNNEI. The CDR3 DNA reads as TGTGCCAGCAGACACAATCCGGCTAGCGGGGTAGAGACCCAGTACTTC. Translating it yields CASRHNPASGVETQYF.

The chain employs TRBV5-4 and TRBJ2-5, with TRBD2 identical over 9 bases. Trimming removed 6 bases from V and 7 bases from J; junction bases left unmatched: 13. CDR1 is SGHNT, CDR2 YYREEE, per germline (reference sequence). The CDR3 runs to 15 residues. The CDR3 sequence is CASTHGGGAPGTQYF. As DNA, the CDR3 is TGTGCCAGCACCCACGGCGGGGGGGCCCCCGGGACCCAGTACTTC.

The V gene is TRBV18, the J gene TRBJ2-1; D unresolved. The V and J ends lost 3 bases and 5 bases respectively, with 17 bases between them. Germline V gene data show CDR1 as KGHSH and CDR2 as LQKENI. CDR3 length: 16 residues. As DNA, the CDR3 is TGTGCCAGCTCACCGCCCATTGGGCCGCAGAACAATGAGCAGTTCTTC. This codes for CASSPPIGPQNNEQFF.

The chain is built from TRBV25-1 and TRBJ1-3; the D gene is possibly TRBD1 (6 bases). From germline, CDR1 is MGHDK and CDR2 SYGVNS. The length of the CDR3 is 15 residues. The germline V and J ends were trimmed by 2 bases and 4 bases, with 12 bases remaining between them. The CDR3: CASSERSGTGNTIYF. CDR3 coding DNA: TGTGCCAGCAGTGAACGATCAGGGACAGGAAACACCATATATTTT.

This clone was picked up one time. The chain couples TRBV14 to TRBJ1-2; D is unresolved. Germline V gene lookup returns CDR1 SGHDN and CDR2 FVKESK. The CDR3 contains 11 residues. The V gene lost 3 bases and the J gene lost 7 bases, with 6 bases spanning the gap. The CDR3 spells CASSQMGGYTF. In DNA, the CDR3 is TGTGCCAGCAGCCAGATGGGTGGCTACACCTTC.

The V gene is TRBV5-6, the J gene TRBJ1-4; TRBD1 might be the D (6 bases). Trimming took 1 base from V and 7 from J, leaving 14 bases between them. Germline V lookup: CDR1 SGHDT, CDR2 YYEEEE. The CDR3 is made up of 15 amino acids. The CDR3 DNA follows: TGTGCCAGCAGCTTGCCCCGGGACATAGGTGAAAAACTGTTTTTT. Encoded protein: CASSLPRDIGEKLFF. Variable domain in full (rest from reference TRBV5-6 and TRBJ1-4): DAGVTQSPTHLIKTRGQQVTLRCSPKSGHDTVSWYQQALGQGPQFIFQYYEEEERQRGNFPDRFSGHQFPNYSSELNVNALLLGDSALYLCASSLPRDIGEKLFFGSGTQLSVL.

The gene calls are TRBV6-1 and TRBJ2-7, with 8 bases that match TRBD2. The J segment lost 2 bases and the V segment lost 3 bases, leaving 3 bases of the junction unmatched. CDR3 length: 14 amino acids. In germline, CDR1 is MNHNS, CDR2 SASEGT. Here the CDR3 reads CASSDSGSPYEQYF. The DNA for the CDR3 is TGTGCCAGCAGTGACAGCGGGAGCCCCTACGAGCAGTACTTC.

CDR3 amino acids: CASSLQGDEQYF. The CDR3 DNA follows: TGTGCCAGCAGTTTACAGGGGGACGAGCAGTACTTC. The chain joins TRBV28 to TRBJ2-5, with 7 bases aligning to TRBD1. The J call may not be correct, given that the DNA end is closer to TRBJ2-7. CDR1 is MDHEN and CDR2 is SYDVKM in the germline V gene. The CDR3 loop spans 12 amino acids.

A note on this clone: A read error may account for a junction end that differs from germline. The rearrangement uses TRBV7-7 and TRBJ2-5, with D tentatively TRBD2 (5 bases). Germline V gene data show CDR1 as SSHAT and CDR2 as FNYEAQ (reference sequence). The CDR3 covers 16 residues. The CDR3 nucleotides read TGTGCTAGCAGCTTAGAGGGCCGGGGTTTAGGGGAGACCCAGTACTTC. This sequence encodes CASSLEGRGLGETQYF.

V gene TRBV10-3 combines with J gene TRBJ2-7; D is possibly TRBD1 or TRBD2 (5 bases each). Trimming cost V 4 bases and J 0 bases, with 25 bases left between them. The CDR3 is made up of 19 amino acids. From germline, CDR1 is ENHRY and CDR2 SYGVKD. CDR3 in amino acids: CAISGQSETGTPGSYEQYF. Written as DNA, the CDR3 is TGTGCCATCAGTGGTCAATCCGAAACCGGGACCCCGGGCTCCTACGAGCAGTACTTC.

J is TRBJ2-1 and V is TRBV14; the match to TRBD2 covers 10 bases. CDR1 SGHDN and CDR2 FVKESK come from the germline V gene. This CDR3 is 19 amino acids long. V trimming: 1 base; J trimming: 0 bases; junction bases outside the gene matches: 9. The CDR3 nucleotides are TGTGCCAGCAGCCAAGGTCTTAGCGGGAGGACTAGCTCCTACAATGAGCAGTTCTTC. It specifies CASSQGLSGRTSSYNEQFF.

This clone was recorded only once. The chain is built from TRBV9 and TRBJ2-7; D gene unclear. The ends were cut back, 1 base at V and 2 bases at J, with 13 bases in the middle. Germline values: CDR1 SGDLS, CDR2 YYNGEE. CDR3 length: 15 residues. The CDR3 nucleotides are TGTGCCAGCAGCGTACTGGCGGAAGAGACCTACGAGCAGTACTTC. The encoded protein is CASSVLAEETYEQYF.

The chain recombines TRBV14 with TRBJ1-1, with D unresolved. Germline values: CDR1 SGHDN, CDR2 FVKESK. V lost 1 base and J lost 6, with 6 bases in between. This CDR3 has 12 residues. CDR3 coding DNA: TGTGCCAGCAGCCAAGCCTGGGCTGAAGCTTTCTTT. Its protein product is CASSQAWAEAFF.

The CDR3: CASSQNTYNQPQHF. For the CDR3, the DNA is TGTGCCAGCAGCCAAAACACCTACAATCAGCCCCAGCATTTT. The chain uses TRBV5-8 and TRBJ1-5; D is unclear. Deletions cut 4 bases from V and 3 bases from J, with 11 bases between. This CDR3 region has 14 residues. Germline loops: CDR1 SGHTS, CDR2 YDEGEE.

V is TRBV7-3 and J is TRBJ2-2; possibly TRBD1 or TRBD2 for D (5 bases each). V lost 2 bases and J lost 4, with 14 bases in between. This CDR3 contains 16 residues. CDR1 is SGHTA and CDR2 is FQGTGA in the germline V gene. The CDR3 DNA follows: TGTGCCAGCAGCTTACATGCCGGGGCGGGCACCGGGGAGCTGTTTTTT. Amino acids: CASSLHAGAGTGELFF.

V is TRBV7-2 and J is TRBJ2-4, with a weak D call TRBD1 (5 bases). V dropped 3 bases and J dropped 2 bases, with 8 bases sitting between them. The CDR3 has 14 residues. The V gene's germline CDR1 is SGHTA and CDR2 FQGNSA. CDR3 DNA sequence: TGTGCCAGCAGCTTTGGGGCGACCAAAAACATTCAGTACTTC. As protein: CASSFGATKNIQYF.

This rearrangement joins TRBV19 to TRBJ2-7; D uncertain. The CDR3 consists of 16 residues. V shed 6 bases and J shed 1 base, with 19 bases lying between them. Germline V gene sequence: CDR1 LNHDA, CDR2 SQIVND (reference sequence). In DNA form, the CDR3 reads TGTGCCAGTAGCCCTCTACTCCTGCAAGCATCCTACGAGCAGTACTTC. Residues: CASSPLLLQASYEQYF. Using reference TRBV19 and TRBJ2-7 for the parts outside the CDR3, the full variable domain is DGGITQSPKYLFRKEGQNVTLSCEQNLNHDAMYWYRQDPGQGLRLIYYSQIVNDFQKGDIAEGYSVSREKKESFPLTVTSAQKNPTAFYLCASSPLLLQASYEQYFGPGTRLTVT.

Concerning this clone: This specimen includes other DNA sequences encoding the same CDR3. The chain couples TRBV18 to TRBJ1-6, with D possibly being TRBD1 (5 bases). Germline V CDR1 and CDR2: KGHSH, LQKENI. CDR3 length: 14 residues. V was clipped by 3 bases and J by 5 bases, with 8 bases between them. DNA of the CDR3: TGTGCCAGCTCACCTGGGGCGGATAATTCACCCCTCCACTTT. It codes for CASSPGADNSPLHF. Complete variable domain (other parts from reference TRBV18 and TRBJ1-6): NAGVMQNPRHLVRRRGQEARLRCSPMKGHSHVYWYRQLPEEGLKFMVYLQKENIIDESGMPKERFSAEFPKEGPSILRIQQVVRGDSAAYFCASSPGADNSPLHFGNGTRLTVT.

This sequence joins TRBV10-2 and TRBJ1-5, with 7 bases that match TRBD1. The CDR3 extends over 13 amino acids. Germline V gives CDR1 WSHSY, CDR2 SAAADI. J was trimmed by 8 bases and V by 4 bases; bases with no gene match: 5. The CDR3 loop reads CASSGQGLEPQHF. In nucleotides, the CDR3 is TGCGCCAGCAGTGGACAGGGCCTAGAGCCCCAGCATTTT.

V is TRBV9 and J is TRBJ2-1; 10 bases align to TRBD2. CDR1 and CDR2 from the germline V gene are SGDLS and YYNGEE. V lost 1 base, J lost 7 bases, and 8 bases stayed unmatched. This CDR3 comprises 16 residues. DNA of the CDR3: TGTGCCAGCAGCGTATCGAGCGGGGGGGCTCAGAATGAGCAGTTCTTC. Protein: CASSVSSGGAQNEQFF.

The DNA of the CDR3 is TGTGCCAGCAGGGGGACTAGCGGTAAAGATACGCAGTATTTT. Residues: CASRGTSGKDTQYF. The chain employs TRBV2 and TRBJ2-3; 11 bases map to TRBD2. J was trimmed by 5 bases and V by 6 bases; bases with no gene match: 4. Germline values: CDR1 SNHLY, CDR2 FYNNEI. The CDR3 sequence is 14 residues long.

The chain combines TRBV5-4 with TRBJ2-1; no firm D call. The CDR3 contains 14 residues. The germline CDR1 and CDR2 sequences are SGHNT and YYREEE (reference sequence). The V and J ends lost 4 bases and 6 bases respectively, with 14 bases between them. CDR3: CASSASPRRNEQFF. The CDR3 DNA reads TGTGCCAGCAGCGCCAGCCCGAGACGCAATGAGCAGTTCTTC.